This entry lists 7 T cell receptor beta chains sequenced from one sample in a study of blood T cell repertoires in COVID-19. Assay used: immunoSEQ multiplex PCR; TCRdb lists only in-frame clones, some missing. The data show roughly 100,000 clones, about 76% seen once. Input material: peripheral blood. The receptors originated from an older woman with acute or convalescent COVID-19.

The J gene is TRBJ1-1, the V gene TRBV9; tentatively, D is TRBD1 (6 bases). Germline V CDR1 and CDR2: SGDLS, YYNGEE. This CDR3 is 14 amino acids long. V dropped 1 base and J dropped 1 base, with 8 bases sitting between them. CDR3 amino acids: CASSVLGGNTEAFF. The CDR3 nucleotides are TGTGCCAGCAGCGTATTAGGGGGGAACACTGAAGCTTTCTTT.

The chain recombines TRBV4-1 with TRBJ2-7; 9 bases fit TRBD2. The CDR3 length is 14 residues. V dropped 4 bases and J dropped 2; count of bases not matched to a gene: 3. Per the germline V gene, CDR1 is MGHRA and CDR2 is YSYEKL. CDR3 region: CASSPRLAAYEQYF. In nucleotides, the CDR3 is TGCGCCAGCAGCCCCCGACTAGCGGCCTACGAGCAGTACTTC.

The chain links TRBV28 to TRBJ1-1, with TRBD1 as a possible D gene (5 bases). The CDR3 has 14 residues. Germline V gives CDR1 MDHEN, CDR2 SYDVKM. V lost 2 bases and J 4 bases, leaving 11 bases between the germline ends. The CDR3 sequence is CASSLPVGLTEAFF. CDR3 sequence (DNA): TGTGCCAGCAGTTTACCCGTGGGACTCACTGAAGCTTTCTTT.

This clone was detected only a few times. The chain carries TRBV7-8 and TRBJ1-1, with no clear D. Trimming took off 5 bases at V and 6 bases at J, with 13 bases between the two ends. Germline lookup yields CDR1 SGHVS and CDR2 FQNEAQ. The CDR3 has 13 amino acids. This chain's CDR3 is CASSPRETAEAFF. The CDR3, as DNA: TGTGCCAGCAGCCCAAGGGAGACGGCTGAAGCTTTCTTT.

The V gene is TRBV28, the J gene TRBJ2-5; perhaps TRBD1 as D (6 bases). This CDR3 is built from 14 residues. Germline CDR1 reads MDHEN; CDR2 reads SYDVKM. The germline V and J ends were trimmed by 4 bases and 6 bases, with 15 bases remaining between them. CDR3 sequence reads: CASSSPGQGKTQYF. The CDR3 DNA reads TGTGCCAGCAGTTCCCCGGGCCAGGGGAAGACCCAGTACTTC. Using reference TRBV28 and TRBJ2-5 for the parts outside the CDR3, the full variable domain is DVKVTQSSRYLVKRTGEKVFLECVQDMDHENMFWYRQDPGLGLRLIYFSYDVKMKEKGDIPEGYSVSREKKERFSLILESASTNQTSMYLCASSSPGQGKTQYFGPGTRLLVL.

V and J are TRBV3-1 (or the pseudogene TRBV3-2) and TRBJ1-4; 8 bases fit TRBD1. CDR1 and CDR2 from the germline V gene are LGHDT and YNNKEL (reference sequence). V trimming: 3 bases; J trimming: 6 bases; junction bases outside the gene matches: 0. This CDR3 is built from 13 residues. CDR3 bases: TGTGCCAGCAGCCAGACAGGGGATGAAAAACTGTTTTTT. It encodes CASSQTGDEKLFF.

This sequence joins TRBV19 and TRBJ1-5; weak D call: TRBD1 (5 bases). The V and J ends lost 2 bases and 2 bases respectively, with 16 bases between them. Germline assignment: CDR1 LNHDA and CDR2 SQIVND (reference sequence). CDR3 length: 17 amino acids. The CDR3 DNA follows: TGTGCCAGTAGTATACGGCAGGGTCGGATGGGCAATCAGCCCCAGCATTTT. This gives the protein CASSIRQGRMGNQPQHF.